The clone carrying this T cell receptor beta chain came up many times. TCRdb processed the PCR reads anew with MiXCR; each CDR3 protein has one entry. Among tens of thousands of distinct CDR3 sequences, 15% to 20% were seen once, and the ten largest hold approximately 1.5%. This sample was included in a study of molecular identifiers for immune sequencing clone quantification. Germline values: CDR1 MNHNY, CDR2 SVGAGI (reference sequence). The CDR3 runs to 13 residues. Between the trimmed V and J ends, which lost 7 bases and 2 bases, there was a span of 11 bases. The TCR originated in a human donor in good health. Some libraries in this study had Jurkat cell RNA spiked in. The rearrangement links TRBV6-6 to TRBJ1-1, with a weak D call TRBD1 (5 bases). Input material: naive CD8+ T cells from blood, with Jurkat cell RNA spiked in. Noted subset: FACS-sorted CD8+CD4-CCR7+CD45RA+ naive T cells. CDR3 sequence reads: CASIGVGNTEAFF. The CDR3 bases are TGTGCCAGCATAGGGGTAGGAAACACTGAAGCTTTCTTT.